A single TCR beta chain is shown here with its context. This CDR3 contains 15 residues. Germline values: CDR1 PRHDT, CDR2 FYEKMQ (reference sequence). Trimming pared 5 bases from V and 1 base from J, leaving 12 bases between. This specimen belongs to a study of control samples from healthy donors and cancer patients. Sequencing used immunoSEQ multiplex PCR; TCRdb keeps in-frame clones, though not all of them. The sample lists approximately 100,000 clones, 80% to 95% seen once, with 2.5% to 3.5% in the top ten. The sample comprised blood. The receptor's source is a human donor in good health. The donor label of this sample is uncertain. The V gene is TRBV13, the J gene TRBJ1-5; D might be TRBD1 (5 bases). The CDR3 region has the DNA TGTGCCAGCAGCCTCAGAAGGGGAAGCAATCAGCCCCAGCATTTT. Protein sequence: CASSLRRGSNQPQHF.